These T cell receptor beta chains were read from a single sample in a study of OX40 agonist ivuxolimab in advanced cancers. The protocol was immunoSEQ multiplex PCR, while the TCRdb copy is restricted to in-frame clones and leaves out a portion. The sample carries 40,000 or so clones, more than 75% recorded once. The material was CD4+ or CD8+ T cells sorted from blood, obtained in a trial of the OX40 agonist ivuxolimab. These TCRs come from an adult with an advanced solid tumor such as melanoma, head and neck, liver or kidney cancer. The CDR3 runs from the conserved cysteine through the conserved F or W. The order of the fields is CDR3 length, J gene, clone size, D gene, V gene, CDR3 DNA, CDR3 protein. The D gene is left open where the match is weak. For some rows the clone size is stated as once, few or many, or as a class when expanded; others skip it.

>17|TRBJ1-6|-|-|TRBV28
TGTGCCAGCACCCCCCACGGACAGATAGCTCGGTATTCACCCCTCCACTTT
CASTPHGQIARYSPLHF
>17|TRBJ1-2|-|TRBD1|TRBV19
TGTGCCAGTAGTATAGTTGGACAGGGGGCGGCTACCTATGGCTACACCTTC
CASSIVGQGAATYGYTF
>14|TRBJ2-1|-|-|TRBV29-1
TGCAGCGTTGAGGGACTGACTAGTGGGGGGGAGCAGTTCTTC
CSVEGLTSGGEQFF
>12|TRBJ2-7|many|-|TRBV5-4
TGTGCCAGCAGCGACGGAGGGCCCGAGCAGTACTTC
CASSDGGPEQYF
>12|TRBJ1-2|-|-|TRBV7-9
TGTGCCAGCAGCTTAGGCGGGAAGGCCCTTTCCTTC
CASSLGGKALSF
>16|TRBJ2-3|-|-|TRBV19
TGTGCCAGTAGTACTACAGCGGTAGGGAAGACAGATACGCAGTATTTT
CASSTTAVGKTDTQYF
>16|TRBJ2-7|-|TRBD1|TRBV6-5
TGTGCCAGCAGTTACTCGACAGGGATGGTCTCCTACGAGCAGTACTTC
CASSYSTGMVSYEQYF
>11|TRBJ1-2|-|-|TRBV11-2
TGTGCCAGCAGCCTAACAGGTCGCTACACCTTC
CASSLTGRYTF
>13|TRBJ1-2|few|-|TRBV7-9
TGTGCCAGCAGCCGGGAAGAGAACTATGGCTACACCTTC
CASSREENYGYTF
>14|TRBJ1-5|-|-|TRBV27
TGTGCCAGCATGCCCCGGGGCTTCAATCAGCCCCAGCATTTT
CASMPRGFNQPQHF
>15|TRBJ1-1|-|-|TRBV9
TGTGCCAGCAGCGTAGCTGACGGGGCCAGGACTGAAGCTTTCTTT
CASSVADGARTEAFF
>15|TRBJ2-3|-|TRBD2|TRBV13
TGTGCCAGCAGCTTAACTAGCGGGGGGTTAGATACGCAGTATTTT
CASSLTSGGLDTQYF
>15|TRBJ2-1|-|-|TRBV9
TGTGCCAGCAGCGTAGAAGCATCCTGGGGCGGGGAGCAGTTCTTC
CASSVEASWGGEQFF
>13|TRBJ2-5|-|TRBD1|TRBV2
TGTGCCAGCAGCGGACAGGTTGGGGAGACCCAGTACTTC
CASSGQVGETQYF
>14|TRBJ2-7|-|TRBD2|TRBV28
TGTGCCAGCAGCCCAAGCGGGGGTCGGTACGAGCAGTACTTC
CASSPSGGRYEQYF
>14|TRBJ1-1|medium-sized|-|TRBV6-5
TGTGCCAGCACCCTTAACGGGGAGGACACTGAAGCTTTCTTT
CASTLNGEDTEAFF
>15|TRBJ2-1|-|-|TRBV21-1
TGTGCCAGCAGCAAAGGCGGGGGGCCGGTCAATGAGCAGTTCTTC
CASSKGGGPVNEQFF
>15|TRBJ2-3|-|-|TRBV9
TGTGCCAGCAGCGCACGGGTGACTATTACAGATACGCAGTATTTT
CASSARVTITDTQYF
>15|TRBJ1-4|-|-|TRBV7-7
TGTGCTAGCAGCCGCGGGTGGGGGACTAATGAAAAACTGTTTTTT
CASSRGWGTNEKLFF
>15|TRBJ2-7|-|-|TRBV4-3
TGCGCCAGCAGCCAAGACTACAGTACGGTCTACGAGCAGTACTTC
CASSQDYSTVYEQYF
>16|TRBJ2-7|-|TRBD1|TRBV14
TGTGCCAGCAGCCCCCATGACAGGGCAACTACCTACGAGCAGTACTTC
CASSPHDRATTYEQYF
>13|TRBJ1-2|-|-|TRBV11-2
TGTGCCAGCAGCCTCCGGGGCTACTATGGCTACACCTTC
CASSLRGYYGYTF
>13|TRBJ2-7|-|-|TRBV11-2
TGTGCCAGCAGCTTAGACCCCCCTTTCGAGCAGTACTTC
CASSLDPPFEQYF
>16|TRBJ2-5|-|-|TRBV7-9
TGTGCCAGCAGCCCAACACCTTTCGGGATTGAGGAGACCCAGTACTTC
CASSPTPFGIEETQYF
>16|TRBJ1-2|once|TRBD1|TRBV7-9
TGTGCCAGCAGCCACAAGGACAGGGGGCCGCGGTATGGCTACACCTTC
CASSHKDRGPRYGYTF
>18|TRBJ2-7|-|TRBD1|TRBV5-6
TGTGCCAGCATCCAGGGGCCGGGACAGGGCTACCTATCCTACGAGCAGTACTTC
CASIQGPGQGYLSYEQYF
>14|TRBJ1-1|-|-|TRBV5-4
TGTGCCAGCAGCTTCTTCGGGTCCCGCACTGAAGCTTTCTTT
CASSFFGSRTEAFF
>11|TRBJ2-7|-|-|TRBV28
TGTGCCAGCGGCAAGGAATACGAGCAGTACTTC
CASGKEYEQYF
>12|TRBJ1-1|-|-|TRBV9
TGTGCCAGCAGCGTAGAGGGGACTGAAGCTTTCTTT
CASSVEGTEAFF
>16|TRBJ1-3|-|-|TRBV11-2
TGTGCCAGCAGCTTACAGGTGGCCAACTCTGGAAACACCATATATTTT
CASSLQVANSGNTIYF
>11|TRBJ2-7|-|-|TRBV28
TGTGCCAGCAGTCAGAGTTGGGAGCAGTACTTC
CASSQSWEQYF
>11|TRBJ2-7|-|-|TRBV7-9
TGTGCCAGCAGCTTTTCAGACGAGCAGTACTTC
CASSFSDEQYF
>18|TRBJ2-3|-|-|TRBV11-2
TGTGCCAGCAGCTTCAGCCCCAGAACCACCCACTCCGGAGATACGCAGTATTTT
CASSFSPRTTHSGDTQYF
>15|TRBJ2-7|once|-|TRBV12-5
TGTGCTAGTGGTTTGGTAATAGGGACCTCCTACGAGCAGTACTTC
CASGLVIGTSYEQYF
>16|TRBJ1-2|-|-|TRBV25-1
TGTGCCAGCAGTGATGGGGCGGCGGGGTTACCGTATGGCTACACCTTC
CASSDGAAGLPYGYTF
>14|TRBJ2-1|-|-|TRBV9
TGTGCCAGCAGCCAGTGGTCTCAGGGGAATGAGCAGTTCTTC
CASSQWSQGNEQFF
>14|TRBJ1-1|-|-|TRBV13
TGTGCCAGCAGCCCACAAGGCCGCAACACTGAAGCTTTCTTT
CASSPQGRNTEAFF
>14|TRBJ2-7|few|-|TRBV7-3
TGTGCCAGCAGCTTAACTGGGGGTTACTACGAGCAGTACTTC
CASSLTGGYYEQYF
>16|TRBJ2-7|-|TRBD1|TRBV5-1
TGCGCCAGCAGCTCGCCCGATCGACAGGGGGCCTACGAGCAGTACTTC
CASSSPDRQGAYEQYF
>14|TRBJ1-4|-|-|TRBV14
TGTGCCAGCAGCCAAGAGTCTCGGTATGAAAAACTGTTTTTT
CASSQESRYEKLFF
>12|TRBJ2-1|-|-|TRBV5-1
TGCGCCAGCAGCTTGGCGAACAATGAGCAGTTCTTC
CASSLANNEQFF
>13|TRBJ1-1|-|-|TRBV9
TGTGCCAGCAGCGTAGATTACCAGGGGAGAGCTTTCTTT
CASSVDYQGRAFF
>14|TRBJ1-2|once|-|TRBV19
TGTGCCAGTAGTCCCAGTCCCAGCTTCTATGGCTACACCTTC
CASSPSPSFYGYTF
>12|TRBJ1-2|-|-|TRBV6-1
TGTGCCTCCTCAATCGCTAACTATGGCTACACCTTC
CASSIANYGYTF
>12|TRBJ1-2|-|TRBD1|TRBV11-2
TGTGCCAGCAAGGGGGCAGGGAGGGGCTACACCTTC
CASKGAGRGYTF
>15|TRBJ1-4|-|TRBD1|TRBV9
TGTGCCAGCAGCGTCGACAGGGGTCTTAATGAAAAACTGTTTTTT
CASSVDRGLNEKLFF
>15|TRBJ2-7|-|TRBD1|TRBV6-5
TGTGCCAGCAGTCAGGGACAGGGCATGGCCTACGAGCAGTACTTC
CASSQGQGMAYEQYF
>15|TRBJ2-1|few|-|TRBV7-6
TGTGCCAGCAGCTTAGAGGGGCCAGGTGGGGATGAGCAGTTCTTC
CASSLEGPGGDEQFF
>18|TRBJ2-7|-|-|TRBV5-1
TGCGCCAGCAGCTTGGTTAGTTTGGGTGGCAGGGCGGGATACGAGCAGTACTTC
CASSLVSLGGRAGYEQYF
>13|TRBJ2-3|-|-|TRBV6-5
TGTGCCAGCAGCCTCACTCTTACAGATACGCAGTATTTT
CASSLTLTDTQYF
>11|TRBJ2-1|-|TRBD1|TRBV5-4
TGTGCCTACACAGGGGGCAATGAGCAGTTCTTC
CAYTGGNEQFF
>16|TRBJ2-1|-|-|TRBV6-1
TGTGCCAGCAGTGGGAGGACCTTGGGGATAATTAATGAGCAGTTCTTC
CASSGRTLGIINEQFF